The 30 T cell receptor beta chains in this list originate from one sample, sequenced in a study of memory CD4+ T cells and cytomegalovirus serostatus. Data came from immunoSEQ multiplex PCR; TCRdb stores just in-frame clones and leaves some out. The repertoire holds 46,000 or so clones, with about three quarters as singletons. Single viable CD3+CD4+CD8-CD45RO+ cells were sorted as the memory CD4+ T cells. Sequenced material: memory CD4+ T cells from blood. These receptors all stem from an adult in good health and CMV-seronegative.

The rearrangement uses TRBV7-3 and TRBJ1-1; TRBD1 is a possible D gene (6 bases). This CDR3 spans 15 amino acids. The ends were cut back, 0 bases at V and 5 bases at J, with 13 bases in the middle. Germline lookup yields CDR1 SGHTA and CDR2 FQGTGA. CDR3 in DNA: TGTGCCAGCAGCTTAACAGGGGGTCCGGGGACTGAAGCTTTCTTT. It is translated as CASSLTGGPGTEAFF.

CDR3 sequence reads: CASSSFISLGTEAFF. The CDR3 DNA is TGTGCCAGCAGCTCTTTTATATCGTTGGGAACTGAAGCTTTCTTT. The chain couples TRBV7-2 to TRBJ1-1; D is ambiguous. This CDR3 has 15 amino acids. Trimming removed 4 bases from V and 5 bases from J, with 17 bases in between. Germline V gene sequence: CDR1 SGHTA, CDR2 FQGNSA.

The V and J genes are TRBV27 and TRBJ1-2; weak D call: TRBD1 (5 bases). CDR1 is MNHEY and CDR2 is SMNVEV in the germline V gene (reference sequence). Deletions cut 7 bases from V and 8 bases from J, with 26 bases between. This CDR3 spans 16 amino acids. The CDR3 loop is CASTLEGWRGSGGYTF. The CDR3 DNA follows: TGTGCCAGCACCCTTGAAGGTTGGAGGGGCTCTGGAGGCTACACCTTC.

Only a few counts were recorded for this clone. The chain couples TRBV7-6 to TRBJ2-2; 8 nucleotides line up with TRBD2. In germline, CDR1 is SGHVS, CDR2 FNYEAQ. CDR3 length equals 16 residues. Losses at the gene ends were 5 bases for V and 1 base for J; bases not matched to a gene: 6. CDR3 sequence (DNA): TGTGCCAGCAGCCCAACTAGCGGCCTGAACACCGGGGAGCTGTTTTTT. This codes for CASSPTSGLNTGELFF.

The chain combines TRBV5-6 with TRBJ1-4; the match to TRBD1 covers 9 bases. This CDR3 is built from 15 residues. CDR1 is SGHDT and CDR2 is YYEEEE in the germline V gene. The ends lost 5 bases at V and 10 bases at J; junction bases unmatched: 12. The CDR3: CASSPAGTGSSKLFF. The CDR3 DNA follows: TGTGCCAGCAGTCCAGCCGGGACAGGGTCATCAAAACTGTTTTTT.

This chain uses TRBV5-8 with TRBJ1-5, with TRBD1 as a possible D gene (6 bases). This CDR3 comprises 16 residues. V gave up 1 base and J gave up 7 bases, with 18 bases separating them. Germline assignment: CDR1 SGHTS and CDR2 YDEGEE. The CDR3 spells CASSLKARGRWQPQHF. The CDR3 DNA is TGTGCCAGCAGCTTGAAGGCTCGGGGGCGGTGGCAGCCCCAGCATTTT.

This rearrangement joins TRBV29-1 to TRBJ1-1; 9 nucleotides agree with TRBD1. Trimming took 5 bases from V and 4 from J; bases not matched to a gene: 8. From germline, CDR1 is SQVTM and CDR2 ANQGSEA. The length of the CDR3 is 14 residues. The CDR3 sequence: CSVPEGQGSTEAFF. The CDR3 DNA sequence: TGCAGCGTTCCAGAAGGACAGGGGAGCACTGAAGCTTTCTTT.

The CDR3 spells CASSAELGGEKLFF. CDR3 in DNA: TGTGCCAGCAGTGCCGAGTTGGGTGGCGAAAAACTGTTTTTT. The chain couples TRBV25-1 to TRBJ1-4; D is unclear. CDR1 and CDR2 (germline): MGHDK, SYGVNS. The CDR3 loop spans 14 amino acids. V was pared by 4 bases and J by 8 bases, with 14 bases between.

This chain joins TRBV4-2 and TRBJ2-2; D may be TRBD2 (6 bases). The CDR3 consists of 17 residues. The germline gives CDR1 LGHNA, CDR2 YNFKEQ. V lost 1 base and J lost 1, with 13 bases in between. The CDR3: CASSQVGVAENTGELFF. DNA of the CDR3: TGTGCCAGCAGCCAAGTAGGAGTAGCGGAGAACACCGGGGAGCTGTTTTTT.

V and J are TRBV7-3 and TRBJ1-6; 7 bases are a match to TRBD1. CDR1 and CDR2 from the germline V gene are SGHTA and FQGTGA. The CDR3 spans 14 residues. The junction had 2 bases not matched to a gene; V was cut back by 2 bases and J by 7 bases. CDR3 in amino acids: CASSLGTENSPLHF. In DNA, the CDR3 is TGTGCCAGCAGCTTAGGGACAGAGAATTCACCCCTCCACTTT.

This clone was picked up a small number of times. The chain combines TRBV5-4 with TRBJ1-1; 8 nucleotides align to TRBD1. The CDR3 consists of 16 residues. With 5 bases clipped from V and 0 bases from J, the junction kept 9 bases outside the gene matches. Germline V gene data show CDR1 as SGHNT and CDR2 as YYREEE (reference sequence). CDR3 region: CASSNRQGTMNTEAFF. In DNA form, the CDR3 reads TGTGCCAGCAGTAACCGACAGGGGACTATGAACACTGAAGCTTTCTTT.

The chain uses TRBV19 and TRBJ1-6; D is possibly TRBD1 (5 bases). The V end lost 5 bases, the J end lost 9 bases, and 17 bases lay between the germline ends. Germline CDR1 is LNHDA and CDR2 is SQIVND (reference sequence). The CDR3 has 15 amino acids. CDR3 region: CASSPDQGRGSPLHF. The CDR3 DNA is TGTGCCAGTAGTCCCGACCAGGGTAGGGGTTCACCCCTCCACTTT.

V is TRBV5-6 and J is TRBJ2-5, with 9 bases that match TRBD2. The CDR3 runs to 14 residues. The J segment lost 4 bases and the V segment lost 1 base, leaving 2 bases of the junction unmatched. Per germline, CDR1 SGHDT and CDR2 YYEEEE. For the CDR3, the DNA is TGTGCCAGCAGCTTGAGTAGCGGGGGAGAGACCCAGTACTTC. The encoded protein is CASSLSSGGETQYF.

V is TRBV6-5 and J is TRBJ1-2, with TRBD1 matching over 7 bases. The germline V gene encodes CDR1 MNHEY and CDR2 SVGAGI. With V trimmed by 10 bases and J by 6 bases, 8 bases remained unmatched. The CDR3 spans 12 residues. The CDR3 DNA is TGTGCCACACTCCGGGACAGTCATGGCTACACCTTC. Translation gives CATLRDSHGYTF.

The chain combines TRBV9 with TRBJ1-6; D call uncertain. Trimming took off 1 base at V and 13 bases at J, with 15 bases between the two ends. Germline V CDR1 and CDR2: SGDLS, YYNGEE. This CDR3 is built from 14 residues. The CDR3 coding sequence is TGTGCCAGCAGCGTAAGGGTCGGTGGGTCCCCCCTCCACTTT. It yields the protein CASSVRVGGSPLHF.

This clone was detected only a few times. The chain couples TRBV30 to TRBJ1-1; TRBD1 matches at 9 bases. Germline V gene data show CDR1 as GTSNPN and CDR2 as SVGIG (reference sequence). V shed 2 bases, J shed 1 base, and the junction held 11 bases outside the gene matches. This CDR3 comprises 17 residues. DNA of the CDR3: TGTGCCTGGAGTAGCTGGACAGGGGAAGCACAGAACACTGAAGCTTTCTTT. Encoded protein: CAWSSWTGEAQNTEAFF.

The rearrangement links TRBV10-3 to TRBJ2-2, with a tentative D call TRBD1 (6 bases). V lost 2 bases and J lost 7, with 11 bases in between. The V gene's germline CDR1 is ENHRY and CDR2 SYGVKD. There are 14 residues in the CDR3. CDR3 coding DNA: TGTGCCATCAGTGAGGGACAGTCAAGCGGGGAGCTGTTTTTT. This translates into CAISEGQSSGELFF.

The V call is TRBV19, the J call TRBJ2-7; possibly TRBD1 for D (6 bases). CDR1 and CDR2 (germline): LNHDA, SQIVND (reference sequence). CDR3 length equals 17 residues. V was trimmed by 1 base and J by 2 bases, leaving 18 bases between them. Here the CDR3 reads CASSIGGRGSFPYEQYF. Written as DNA, the CDR3 is TGTGCCAGTAGTATAGGAGGAAGGGGGTCGTTCCCCTACGAGCAGTACTTC.

Concerning this clone: The CDR3 does not close with the conserved phenylalanine or tryptophan, likely indicating a read error. The chain joins TRBV7-9 to TRBJ1-1; 7 bases map to TRBD1. J gave up 3 bases and V 5 bases, and 9 bases lay outside the gene matches. Germline CDR1 is SEHNR and CDR2 is FQNEAQ (reference sequence). The length of the CDR3 is 15 residues. CDR3 amino acids: CASSPQPGQYTEAFL. CDR3 in DNA: TGTGCCAGCAGCCCCCAACCGGGACAGTACACTGAAGCTTTCCTT.

The V and J genes are TRBV18 and TRBJ1-3; TRBD1 matches at 9 bases. Trimming removed 3 bases from V and 4 bases from J; junction bases left unmatched: 1. The germline V gene has CDR1 KGHSH and CDR2 LQKENI. The CDR3 contains 14 residues. The CDR3 region is CASSPGQGGNTIYF. The CDR3 region has the DNA TGTGCCAGCTCACCGGGACAGGGAGGAAACACCATATATTTT. Full variable domain (remainder filled in from reference TRBV18 and TRBJ1-3): NAGVMQNPRHLVRRRGQEARLRCSPMKGHSHVYWYRQLPEEGLKFMVYLQKENIIDESGMPKERFSAEFPKEGPSILRIQQVVRGDSAAYFCASSPGQGGNTIYFGEGSWLTVV.

The chain employs TRBV19 and TRBJ2-5; 7 bases are a match to TRBD1. Unmatched junction bases numbered 9, after V lost 4 bases and J lost 7 bases. The length of the CDR3 is 14 residues. Germline V gene sequence: CDR1 LNHDA, CDR2 SQIVND (reference sequence). The CDR3 sequence is CASSTWGQPGTQYF. The CDR3 nucleotides are TGTGCCAGTAGTACGTGGGGACAGCCTGGGACCCAGTACTTC.

This clone was seen just once. The J gene is TRBJ1-1, the V gene TRBV14; D is uncertain. The V and J ends lost 8 bases and 4 bases respectively, with 11 bases between them. The CDR3 covers 12 residues. Germline CDR1 reads SGHDN; CDR2 reads FVKESK. For the CDR3, the DNA is TGTGCCAGCTCCGAGGGTTTCACTGAAGCTTTCTTT. Its translation is CASSEGFTEAFF. The whole variable domain, filled in from reference TRBV14 and TRBJ1-1, reads EAGVTQFPSHSVIEKGQTVTLRCDPISGHDNLYWYRRVMGKEIKFLLHFVKESKQDESGMPNNRFLAERTGGTYSTLKVQPAELEDSGVYFCASSEGFTEAFFGQGTRLTVV.

CDR3 protein: CASSVAPGYTEAFF. The CDR3 DNA is TGTGCCAGCAGCGTAGCTCCAGGGTATACTGAAGCTTTCTTT. The chain joins TRBV9 to TRBJ1-1; tentatively, D is TRBD1 (5 bases). The V gene's germline CDR1 is SGDLS and CDR2 YYNGEE. The CDR3 covers 14 residues. Between the trimmed V and J ends, which lost 0 bases and 5 bases, there was a span of 11 bases.

The chain joins TRBV6-1 to TRBJ1-2, with TRBD1 identical over 8 bases. The CDR3 has 14 amino acids. CDR1 MNHNS and CDR2 SASEGT come from the germline V gene. Trimming removed 3 bases from V and 6 bases from J; junction bases left unmatched: 6. The CDR3 region is CASSERQGRDGYTF. The DNA of the CDR3 is TGTGCCAGCAGTGAGAGACAGGGGCGAGATGGCTACACCTTC.

The chain links TRBV6-5 to TRBJ1-2; a possible D gene is TRBD1 (6 bases). Germline V gene lookup returns CDR1 MNHEY and CDR2 SVGAGI. V lost 6 bases to trimming and J lost 4 bases, with 9 bases between them. The CDR3 has 12 amino acids. The DNA of the CDR3 is TGTGCCAGCAGACAGGGCCTCTATGGCTACACCTTC. It is translated as CASRQGLYGYTF.

This rearrangement joins TRBV29-1 to TRBJ2-1; the D gene is possibly TRBD1 (5 bases). V was cut by 5 bases and J by 6 bases, with 17 bases left in between. Per the germline V gene, CDR1 is SQVTM and CDR2 is ANQGSEA. The CDR3 has 14 residues. The CDR3 loop is CSVYRPSLGNEQFF. CDR3 coding DNA: TGCAGCGTTTACAGGCCTTCACTGGGCAATGAGCAGTTCTTC.

The chain employs TRBV7-2 and TRBJ2-5; D might be TRBD2 (5 bases). V dropped 1 base and J dropped 5 bases, with 14 bases sitting between them. Germline V gives CDR1 SGHTA, CDR2 FQGNSA. The length of the CDR3 is 15 residues. The CDR3 protein is CASSLVSRGGETQYF. The CDR3 nucleotides read TGTGCCAGCAGCTTAGTGTCCCGGGGTGGGGAGACCCAGTACTTC.

The chain recombines TRBV30 with TRBJ1-1; D is possibly TRBD1 (6 bases). The CDR3 has 16 residues. CDR1 is GTSNPN, CDR2 SVGIG, per germline (reference sequence). V was cut by 3 bases and J by 1 base, with 18 bases left in between. The CDR3 DNA reads as TGTGCCTGGAGACCCCTTCAGGGGTTTGGGAACACTGAAGCTTTCTTT. Protein sequence: CAWRPLQGFGNTEAFF.

V and J are TRBV30 and TRBJ1-4; 7 bases line up with TRBD1. The CDR3 consists of 14 residues. Losses at the gene ends were 4 bases for V and 5 bases for J; bases not matched to a gene: 7. Germline V gives CDR1 GTSNPN, CDR2 SVGIG (reference sequence). The DNA of the CDR3 is TGTGCCTGGAATCGGGACAGCCGAAATGAAAAACTGTTTTTT. Translating it yields CAWNRDSRNEKLFF.

Only a few counts were recorded for this clone. The CDR3 nucleotides read TGCGCCAGCAGTAACTCAGGGTTTGATTCACCCCTCCACTTT. This sequence encodes CASSNSGFDSPLHF. This chain connects TRBV5-1 to TRBJ1-6; D may be TRBD1 (5 bases). Trimming removed 5 bases from V and 8 bases from J, with 14 bases in between. Looked up from germline, CDR1 is SGHRS and CDR2 is YFSETQ. The CDR3 is made up of 14 amino acids. Full variable domain (rest looked up from reference TRBV5-1 and TRBJ1-6): KAGVTQTPRYLIKTRGQQVTLSCSPISGHRSVSWYQQTPGQGLQFLFEYFSETQRNKGNFPGRFSGRQFSNSRSEMNVSTLELGDSALYLCASSNSGFDSPLHFGNGTRLTVT.